These T cell receptor beta chains were read from a single sample in a study of OX40 agonist ivuxolimab in advanced cancers. The protocol was immunoSEQ multiplex PCR, while the TCRdb copy is restricted to in-frame clones and leaves out a portion. The sample includes approximately 71,000 clones, roughly 80% of them seen just once. The sample here was CD4+ or CD8+ T cells sorted from blood, taken in a trial of the OX40 agonist ivuxolimab. These receptors were taken from an adult with an advanced solid tumor such as melanoma, head and neck, liver or kidney cancer. The CDR3 runs from the conserved cysteine through the conserved F or W. Fields, in order: V gene, clone size, D gene, J gene, CDR3 protein, CDR3 DNA. The D gene is left open where the match is weak. Size is omitted from some rows. Given values are once, few, many or a class for expanded clones.

V gene: TRBV7-2
clone size: .
D gene: .
J gene: TRBJ2-7
CDR3 protein: CASSLERHSSYEQYF
CDR3 DNA: TGTGCCAGCAGCTTAGAAAGGCACAGCTCCTACGAGCAGTACTTC

V gene: TRBV18
clone size: .
D gene: .
J gene: TRBJ1-3
CDR3 protein: CASSPGGVGSGNTIYF
CDR3 DNA: TGTGCCAGCTCACCCGGCGGGGTCGGCTCTGGAAACACCATATATTTT

V gene: TRBV28
clone size: .
D gene: .
J gene: TRBJ2-1
CDR3 protein: CASSSGVDEQFF
CDR3 DNA: TGTGCCAGCAGTTCAGGGGTAGATGAGCAGTTCTTC

V gene: TRBV5-4
clone size: once
D gene: TRBD2
J gene: TRBJ2-3
CDR3 protein: CASSAPHSGRYTDTQYF
CDR3 DNA: TGTGCCAGCAGCGCCCCCCATAGCGGGAGATACACAGATACGCAGTATTTT

V gene: TRBV4-2
clone size: .
D gene: TRBD1
J gene: TRBJ1-2
CDR3 protein: CASSQRDRGGDGYTF
CDR3 DNA: TGTGCCAGCAGCCAACGGGACAGGGGAGGTGATGGCTACACCTTC

V gene: TRBV7-9
clone size: .
D gene: TRBD2
J gene: TRBJ2-3
CDR3 protein: CASSRGDRGGTDTQYF
CDR3 DNA: TGTGCCAGCAGCCGGGGGGACCGGGGGGGCACAGATACGCAGTATTTT

V gene: TRBV9
clone size: once
D gene: TRBD1
J gene: TRBJ2-3
CDR3 protein: CASSFRDRSTDTQYF
CDR3 DNA: TGTGCCAGCAGCTTCCGGGACAGGAGCACAGATACGCAGTATTTT

V gene: TRBV28
clone size: .
D gene: .
J gene: TRBJ1-5
CDR3 protein: CASSSRGVNQPQHF
CDR3 DNA: TGTGCCAGCAGTTCCCGGGGCGTTAATCAGCCCCAGCATTTT

V gene: TRBV27
clone size: .
D gene: .
J gene: TRBJ1-6
CDR3 protein: CASSAADSYNSPLHF
CDR3 DNA: TGTGCCAGCAGTGCGGCGGACAGCTATAATTCACCCCTCCACTTT

V gene: TRBV11-2
clone size: .
D gene: .
J gene: TRBJ2-3
CDR3 protein: CASSLDTRVADTQYF
CDR3 DNA: TGTGCCAGCAGCTTAGATACAAGGGTAGCAGATACGCAGTATTTT

V gene: TRBV4-2
clone size: .
D gene: .
J gene: TRBJ2-5
CDR3 protein: CASSQDSIPETQYF
CDR3 DNA: TGTGCCAGCAGCCAAGATTCGATTCCTGAGACCCAGTACTTC

V gene: TRBV29-1
clone size: .
D gene: TRBD1
J gene: TRBJ1-2
CDR3 protein: CSVGGTGGKGNGYTF
CDR3 DNA: TGCAGCGTTGGGGGGACAGGGGGCAAGGGGAATGGCTACACCTTC

V gene: TRBV20-1
clone size: .
D gene: .
J gene: TRBJ1-1
CDR3 protein: CSATLDREAFF
CDR3 DNA: TGCAGTGCTACTCTCGACAGGGAAGCTTTCTTT

V gene: TRBV2
clone size: .
D gene: TRBD1
J gene: TRBJ1-5
CDR3 protein: CASRGQSNQPQHF
CDR3 DNA: TGTGCCAGCAGGGGACAGAGCAATCAGCCCCAGCATTTT

V gene: TRBV6-1
clone size: .
D gene: .
J gene: TRBJ1-3
CDR3 protein: CASSDPGNTIYF
CDR3 DNA: TGTGCCAGCAGTGACCCCGGAAACACCATATATTTT

V gene: TRBV6-1
clone size: .
D gene: .
J gene: TRBJ1-5
CDR3 protein: CASSEAGLLQRGNQPQHF
CDR3 DNA: TGTGCCAGCAGTGAAGCGGGACTCCTTCAACGGGGCAATCAGCCCCAGCATTTT

V gene: TRBV19
clone size: .
D gene: .
J gene: TRBJ2-3
CDR3 protein: CASSIGWGATDTQYF
CDR3 DNA: TGTGCCAGTAGTATAGGATGGGGGGCCACAGATACGCAGTATTTT

V gene: TRBV28
clone size: .
D gene: .
J gene: TRBJ1-2
CDR3 protein: CASSPLGDLDGYTF
CDR3 DNA: TGTGCCAGCAGCCCCTTAGGAGACCTGGATGGCTACACCTTC

V gene: TRBV29-1
clone size: .
D gene: .
J gene: TRBJ1-5
CDR3 protein: CSVIESGPTQHF
CDR3 DNA: TGCAGCGTTATTGAGTCGGGGCCGACCCAGCATTTT

V gene: TRBV18
clone size: .
D gene: TRBD1
J gene: TRBJ1-5
CDR3 protein: CASSPDRVGNQPQHF
CDR3 DNA: TGTGCCAGCTCACCAGACAGGGTAGGCAATCAGCCCCAGCATTTT

V gene: TRBV7-9
clone size: once
D gene: .
J gene: TRBJ2-5
CDR3 protein: CASSPLSRWETQYF
CDR3 DNA: TGTGCCAGCAGCCCCCTCTCAAGGTGGGAGACCCAGTACTTC

V gene: TRBV19
clone size: .
D gene: .
J gene: TRBJ1-1
CDR3 protein: CASSAPGLIWTEAFF
CDR3 DNA: TGTGCCAGTAGCGCACCAGGGTTGATTTGGACTGAAGCTTTCTTT

V gene: TRBV5-1
clone size: many
D gene: .
J gene: TRBJ1-3
CDR3 protein: CASSPRVGSGNTIYF
CDR3 DNA: TGCGCCAGCAGCCCCCGTGTCGGCTCTGGAAACACCATATATTTT